This T cell receptor (beta chain) was captured in a study of cytomegalovirus exposure and HLA in healthy donors. The V gene lost 0 bases and the J gene lost 5 bases, with 13 bases spanning the gap. The CDR3 length is 16 residues. CDR1 is MNHNY and CDR2 is SVGAGI in the germline V gene (reference sequence). The PCR had 60 Vbeta and 13 Jbeta primers. Libraries were prepared by immunoSEQ multiplex PCR; TCRdb keeps only in-frame clonotypes and omits some of them. In the table there are roughly 120,000 clones, roughly 80% of which are singletons. The TCR was taken from a man in his sixties in good health and CMV-seropositive. Sample: PBMCs. J is TRBJ2-2 and V is TRBV6-6; the D is unclear. The CDR3 region has the DNA TGTGCCAGCAGTTACTCGGCAGGTCCAAGGACCGGGGAGCTGTTTTTT. Translating gives CASSYSAGPRTGELFF.